These 12 T cell receptor beta chains were all obtained from the same sample, sequenced in a study of cytomegalovirus exposure and HLA in healthy donors. 60 Vbeta and 13 Jbeta primers were used in PCR. Repertoires were generated with immunoSEQ multiplex PCR, while TCRdb's copy carries only in-frame clones and drops some. This table has 150,000 to 180,000 clones, roughly 82% appearing once. Sequenced input: PBMCs. The receptors here all came from a woman aged 50 to 60 in good health and CMV-seropositive.

This clone was detected once. V is TRBV20-1 and J is TRBJ1-4; D is uncertain. Germline assignment: CDR1 DFQATT and CDR2 SNEGSKA (reference sequence). V was clipped by 3 bases and J by 8 bases, with 7 bases between them. The CDR3 spans 11 residues. CDR3 loop: CSARRGEKLFF. The CDR3 DNA reads TGCAGTGCTAGGAGAGGGGAAAAACTGTTTTTT.

The rearrangement links TRBV10-3 to TRBJ2-2; possibly TRBD1 for D (5 bases). This CDR3 is built from 13 residues. The V gene's germline CDR1 is ENHRY and CDR2 SYGVKD. Trimming cost V 9 bases and J 6 bases, with 14 bases left between them. The CDR3 loop reads CAITQGYPGELFF. In nucleotides, the CDR3 is TGTGCCATTACGCAGGGATATCCCGGGGAGCTGTTTTTT.

The chain joins TRBV28 to TRBJ1-6; TRBD1 might be the D (5 bases). Trimming took off 6 bases at V and 0 bases at J, with 9 bases between the two ends. CDR3 length: 15 residues. In germline, CDR1 is MDHEN, CDR2 SYDVKM. In DNA, the CDR3 is TGTGCCAGCAGCGACAGCGTCTCCTATAATTCACCCCTCCACTTT. Translation gives CASSDSVSYNSPLHF.

The chain carries TRBV5-6 and TRBJ1-1; D might be TRBD1 (6 bases). Between the trimmed V and J ends, which lost 4 bases and 0 bases, there was a span of 25 bases. Germline V CDR1 and CDR2: SGHDT, YYEEEE. The CDR3 has 19 residues. CDR3 residues: CASSAVGLQGRSMNTEAFF. CDR3 nucleotide sequence: TGTGCCAGCAGCGCAGTTGGGCTACAGGGTCGGAGCATGAACACTGAAGCTTTCTTT.

The count of this clone is one. The chain uses TRBV6-6 and TRBJ2-1, with 10 bases lining up with TRBD2. This CDR3 spans 16 amino acids. The J segment lost 7 bases and the V segment lost 5 bases, leaving 11 bases of the junction unmatched. Per germline, CDR1 MNHNY and CDR2 SVGAGI (reference sequence). The CDR3: CASSPSGAGGLNEQFF. The CDR3 coding sequence is TGTGCCAGCAGTCCCTCAGGAGCGGGGGGGCTTAATGAGCAGTTCTTC.

The chain is built from TRBV6-1 and TRBJ2-4, with D possibly TRBD2 on 6 matching bases. Trimming shortened V by 4 bases and J by 8 bases, and 24 bases separated the two germline ends. From germline, CDR1 is MNHNS and CDR2 SASEGT. The CDR3 length is 17 residues. DNA of the CDR3: TGTGCCAGCAGTGCCGAGGAAGGCGGGGTGCGGCTCGACATTCAGTACTTC. Protein product: CASSAEEGGVRLDIQYF.

The genes are TRBV15 and TRBJ2-1, with 7 bases matching TRBD2. The V segment lost 5 bases and the J segment 4 bases; nucleotides outside the gene matches: 8. Germline V gene sequence: CDR1 LNHNV, CDR2 YYDKDF (reference sequence). CDR3 size: 15 residues. The CDR3 DNA follows: TGTGCCACCAGCCAGCCGGGCGGGGGTTACAATGAGCAGTTCTTC. It is translated as CATSQPGGGYNEQFF.

This clone was detected only a few times. The CDR3 loop is CASSDSGVGDTQYF. The DNA of the CDR3 is TGTGCCAGCAGTGATAGCGGGGTGGGAGATACGCAGTATTTT. The chain joins TRBV2 to TRBJ2-3; 8 bases map to TRBD2. CDR1 is SNHLY, CDR2 FYNNEI, per germline. V lost 3 bases and J lost 5; bases outside the gene matches: 4. This CDR3 has 14 amino acids. The full variable domain, rest sourced from reference TRBV2 and TRBJ2-3, is EPEVTQTPSHQVTQMGQEVILRCVPISNHLYFYWYRQILGQKVEFLVSFYNNEISEKSEIFDDQFSVERPDGSNFTLKIRSTKLEDSAMYFCASSDSGVGDTQYFGPGTRLTVL.

The chain uses TRBV4-1 and TRBJ2-1, with 9 bases lining up with TRBD2. The CDR3 is 16 residues long. From germline, CDR1 is MGHRA and CDR2 YSYEKL. V gave up 0 bases and J gave up 4 bases; unmatched junction bases: 4. The CDR3 sequence is CASSQDILAGYNEQFF. The CDR3 DNA follows: TGCGCCAGCAGCCAAGATATCCTAGCGGGGTACAATGAGCAGTTCTTC.

The gene calls are TRBV19 and TRBJ1-2; 7 bases align to TRBD1. V gave up 4 bases and J gave up 1 base; unmatched junction bases: 6. CDR3 length equals 15 residues. The germline gives CDR1 LNHDA, CDR2 SQIVND (reference sequence). The CDR3 here is CASSRPGQNNYGYTF. CDR3 DNA sequence: TGTGCCAGTAGTAGGCCGGGACAGAATAACTATGGCTACACCTTC.

The V and J genes are TRBV6-1 and TRBJ2-2; TRBD2 aligns across 16 bases. This CDR3 has 15 residues. CDR1 is MNHNS, CDR2 SASEGT, per germline. J lost 6 bases, V lost 8 bases, and 3 bases had no gene match. The CDR3 is CASLGTSGGAGELFF. The CDR3 DNA reads as TGTGCCAGCCTGGGGACTAGCGGGGGGGCCGGGGAGCTGTTTTTT.

This chain joins TRBV30 and TRBJ2-1; tentative D call: TRBD2 (6 bases). V shed 4 bases and J shed 5 bases, with 15 bases lying between them. The CDR3 spans 14 residues. Germline V lookup: CDR1 GTSNPN, CDR2 SVGIG (reference sequence). The CDR3 DNA is TGTGCCTGGATCATGGGGGGTCGGAACAATGAGCAGTTCTTC. Amino acids: CAWIMGGRNNEQFF.